What follows describes a single TCR beta chain. This clone has just one count. No cognate antigen has been identified for it. Qualities for individual bases were not recorded, and no much larger clone is one base off. The immunoSEQ Assay, a bias-controlled multiplex PCR, was used to amplify TCRbeta CDR3 regions from genomic DNA. On the authors' methods: Nucleated cell counts per sample were estimated from amplification of reference gene primers within the assay. Sequence reads were collapsed and filtered to measure the absolute abundance of every unique TCRbeta CDR3 rearrangement. For each sample, productive Simpson clonality was calculated by taking the square root of Simpson's diversity index across productive rearrangements. TCRdb carries this immuneACCESS record with in-frame sequences only. Its versions omit some clonotypes, under half of them owing to an unresolved V gene in the studies checked, with the rest unexplained. D and trimming come from the DNA, and the V and J calls and clone size come from that table. This sample is represented by 200,000 to 300,000 clones; approximately 81% of them were singletons. The ten largest clones add up to under 5.5% of the sample.

The data were obtained in a study of blood T cell repertoires in COVID-19 (dated by TCRdb to the early 2020s). Regarding the study in general: Collaborator samples came from the United States, Italy and Spain and covered acute and convalescent phases of COVID-19. The material from the prospective study consisted of cDNA or gDNA derived from T cells, B-cell-depleted T cells, or PBMCs. Subjects who had been exposed to COVID-19, were actively infected with it, or had recovered from it provided the deeply sampled blood TCRbeta repertoires that made up the dataset. A freely available public database, intended as a resource for researchers studying the immune response to SARS-CoV-2, is where the repertoires were released. Samples were obtained from the ongoing ImmuneRACE study (first 160 participants) and from about 1,300 subjects provided by 6 global collaborators. Sample metadata almost always included a de-identified subject ID, COVID-19 status, age in years and sex. Where available, HLA class I and class II types were obtained from metadata supplied by the sample provider rather than from assay-based typing. What the work shows at the level of the full study, not this receptor alone: How much clinical and demographic metadata was included differed by source and by participant, and the metadata was provided uncurated.

Collaborating institutions collected whole blood in K2EDTA tubes following their own protocols. For TCRbeta analysis, collaborator samples were shipped as frozen whole blood, as isolated PBMCs, or as DNA extracted from either sample type. The origin of this receptor is a man in his 60s with acute or convalescent COVID-19. The sample was peripheral blood.

The CDR3 region has the sequence CASSLNSLYGYTF. The sequence in DNA is TGTGCCAGCAGCTTGAACAGCCTTTATGGCTACACCTTC. The V and J genes are TRBV5-4 and TRBJ1-2; the D gene remains uncertain. Its CDR3 holds 13 amino acids, cysteine through phenylalanine. The sequence is cut down to CDR3 DNA, 39 bases in frame from base 1. From the germline V gene (reference sequence), CDR1 is SGHNT and CDR2 is YYREEE. Trimming at the junction amounts to 1 base on V and 5 bases on J, and the germline ends lie 9 bases apart.